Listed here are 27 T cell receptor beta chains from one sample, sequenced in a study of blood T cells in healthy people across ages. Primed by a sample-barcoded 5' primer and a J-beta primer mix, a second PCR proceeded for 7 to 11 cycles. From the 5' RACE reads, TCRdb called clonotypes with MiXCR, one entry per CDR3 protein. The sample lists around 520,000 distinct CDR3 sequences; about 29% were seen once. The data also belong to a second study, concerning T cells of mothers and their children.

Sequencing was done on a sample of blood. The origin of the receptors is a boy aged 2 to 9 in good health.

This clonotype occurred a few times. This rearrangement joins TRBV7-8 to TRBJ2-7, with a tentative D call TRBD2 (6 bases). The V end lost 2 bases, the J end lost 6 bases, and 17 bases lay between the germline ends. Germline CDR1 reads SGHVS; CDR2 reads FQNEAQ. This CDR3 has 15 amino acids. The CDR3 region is CASSLRRDPATEQYF. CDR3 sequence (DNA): TGTGCCAGCAGCTTACGGCGGGACCCGGCGACCGAGCAGTACTTC.

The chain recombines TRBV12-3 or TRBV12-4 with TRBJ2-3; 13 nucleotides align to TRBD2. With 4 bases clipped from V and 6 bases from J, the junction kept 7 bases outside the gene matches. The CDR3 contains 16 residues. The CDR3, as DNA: TGTGCCAGCAGTTCACTAGGGACTAGCGGGAATGATACGCAGTATTTT. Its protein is CASSSLGTSGNDTQYF.

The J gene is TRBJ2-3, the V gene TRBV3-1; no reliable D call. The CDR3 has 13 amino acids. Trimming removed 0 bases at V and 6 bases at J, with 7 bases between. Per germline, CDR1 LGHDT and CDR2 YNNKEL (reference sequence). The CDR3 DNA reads TGTGCCAGCAGCCAAGAACCGTGGGATACGCAGTATTTT. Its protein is CASSQEPWDTQYF.

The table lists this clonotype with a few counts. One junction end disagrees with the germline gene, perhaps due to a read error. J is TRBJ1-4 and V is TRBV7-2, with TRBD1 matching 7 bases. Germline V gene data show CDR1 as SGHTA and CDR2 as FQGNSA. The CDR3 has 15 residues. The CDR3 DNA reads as TGTGCCGGCAGCTCATCGGGACAGCCTAATGAAAAACTGTTTTTT. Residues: CAGSSSGQPNEKLFF.

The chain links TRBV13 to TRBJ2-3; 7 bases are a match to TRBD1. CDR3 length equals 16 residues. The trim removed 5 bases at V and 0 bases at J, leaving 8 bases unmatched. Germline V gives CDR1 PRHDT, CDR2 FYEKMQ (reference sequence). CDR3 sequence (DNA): TGTGCCAGCAGCCGGAACAGGGGCCTAAGCACAGATACGCAGTATTTT. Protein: CASSRNRGLSTDTQYF.

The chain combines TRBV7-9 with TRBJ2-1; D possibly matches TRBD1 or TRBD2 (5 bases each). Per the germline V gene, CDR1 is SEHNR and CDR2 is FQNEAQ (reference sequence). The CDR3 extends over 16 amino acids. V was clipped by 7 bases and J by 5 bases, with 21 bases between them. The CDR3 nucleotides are TGTGCCAGCACCGAAGGGACGGACGTTTTCGACAATGAGCAGTTCTTC. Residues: CASTEGTDVFDNEQFF.

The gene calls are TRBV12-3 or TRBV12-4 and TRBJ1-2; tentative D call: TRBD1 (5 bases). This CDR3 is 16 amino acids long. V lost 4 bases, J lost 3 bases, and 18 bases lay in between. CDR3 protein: CASSSGTHRRDYGYTF. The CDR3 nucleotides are TGTGCCAGCAGTTCTGGGACCCACCGCCGGGACTATGGCTACACCTTC.

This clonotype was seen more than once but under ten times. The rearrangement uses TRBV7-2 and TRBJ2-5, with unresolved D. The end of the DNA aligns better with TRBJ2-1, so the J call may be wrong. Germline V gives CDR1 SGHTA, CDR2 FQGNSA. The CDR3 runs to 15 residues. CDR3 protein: CASSPRPSVIHEQFF. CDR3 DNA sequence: TGTGCCAGCAGCCCCCGGCCATCAGTTATCCATGAGCAGTTCTTC.

The CDR3 sequence: CASSLAIDRQETQYF. In DNA form, the CDR3 reads TGCGCCAGCAGCTTGGCCATAGACAGACAAGAGACCCAGTACTTC. This chain joins TRBV5-1 and TRBJ2-5, with D maybe TRBD1 (5 bases). CDR1 and CDR2 from the germline V gene are SGHRS and YFSETQ. Trimming removed 0 bases from V and 2 bases from J, with 11 bases in between. This CDR3 spans 15 amino acids.

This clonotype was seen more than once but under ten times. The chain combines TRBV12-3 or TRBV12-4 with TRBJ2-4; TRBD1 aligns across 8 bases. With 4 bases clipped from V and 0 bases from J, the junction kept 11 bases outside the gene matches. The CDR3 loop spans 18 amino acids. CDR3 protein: CASSSSGGVPPAKNIQYF. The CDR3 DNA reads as TGTGCCAGCAGTTCCTCAGGGGGCGTCCCCCCAGCCAAAAACATTCAGTACTTC.

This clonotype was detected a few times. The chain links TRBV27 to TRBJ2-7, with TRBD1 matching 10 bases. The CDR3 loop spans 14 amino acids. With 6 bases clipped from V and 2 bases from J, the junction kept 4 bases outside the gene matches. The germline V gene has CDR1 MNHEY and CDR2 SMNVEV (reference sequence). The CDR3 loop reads CASRRDRGPYEQYF. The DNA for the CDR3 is TGTGCCAGCAGACGGGACAGGGGACCCTACGAGCAGTACTTC.

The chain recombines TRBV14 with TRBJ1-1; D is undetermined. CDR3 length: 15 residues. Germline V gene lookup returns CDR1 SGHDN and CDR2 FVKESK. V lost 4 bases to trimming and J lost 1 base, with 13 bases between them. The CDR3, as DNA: TGTGCCAGCAGCCCTCAAGGGTGGGGGAACACTGAAGCTTTCTTT. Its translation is CASSPQGWGNTEAFF.

The DNA for the CDR3 is TGCAGCGTTGAAGGCCTAGCGGGAGGCTTCTACAATGAGCAGTTCTTC. Translated: CSVEGLAGGFYNEQFF. The chain has TRBV29-1 and TRBJ2-1; the match to TRBD2 covers 11 bases. The CDR3 has 16 amino acids. Unmatched junction bases numbered 5, after V lost 1 base and J lost 3 bases. The germline CDR1 and CDR2 sequences are SQVTM and ANQGSEA.

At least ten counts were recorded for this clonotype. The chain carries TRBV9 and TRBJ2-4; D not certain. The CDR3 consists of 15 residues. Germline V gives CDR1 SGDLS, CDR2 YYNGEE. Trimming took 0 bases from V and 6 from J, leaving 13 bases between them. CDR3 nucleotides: TGTGCCAGCAGCGTAGATGGATACCGAGGAAACATTCAGTACTTC. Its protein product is CASSVDGYRGNIQYF.

The CDR3 loop is CASSPRANEKLFF. Written as DNA, the CDR3 is TGCGCCAGCAGCCCGAGGGCTAATGAAAAACTGTTTTTT. The J gene is TRBJ1-4, the V gene TRBV5-1; D call uncertain. Trimming removed 4 bases at V and 3 bases at J, with 7 bases between. CDR1 SGHRS and CDR2 YFSETQ come from the germline V gene. The CDR3 runs to 13 residues.

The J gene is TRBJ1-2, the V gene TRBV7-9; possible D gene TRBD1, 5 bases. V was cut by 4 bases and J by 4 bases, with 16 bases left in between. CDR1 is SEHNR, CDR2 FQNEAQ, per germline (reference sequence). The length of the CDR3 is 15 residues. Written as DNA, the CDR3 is TGTGCCAGCAGCTCTATGCAGGGCGAGAGCTATGGCTACACCTTC. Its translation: CASSSMQGESYGYTF.

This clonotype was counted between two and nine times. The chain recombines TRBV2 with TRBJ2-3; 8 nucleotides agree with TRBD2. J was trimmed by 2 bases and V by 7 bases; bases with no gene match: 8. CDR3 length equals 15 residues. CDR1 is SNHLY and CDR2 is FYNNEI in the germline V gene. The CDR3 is CASTDSGTITDTQYF. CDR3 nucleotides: TGTGCCAGCACTGATAGCGGGACCATCACAGATACGCAGTATTTT.

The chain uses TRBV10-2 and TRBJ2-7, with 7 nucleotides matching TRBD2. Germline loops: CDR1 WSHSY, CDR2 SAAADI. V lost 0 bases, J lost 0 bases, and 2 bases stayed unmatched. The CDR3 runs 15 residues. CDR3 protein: CASSESWGGSYEQYF. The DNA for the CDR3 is TGCGCCAGCAGTGAGTCGTGGGGGGGCTCCTACGAGCAGTACTTC.

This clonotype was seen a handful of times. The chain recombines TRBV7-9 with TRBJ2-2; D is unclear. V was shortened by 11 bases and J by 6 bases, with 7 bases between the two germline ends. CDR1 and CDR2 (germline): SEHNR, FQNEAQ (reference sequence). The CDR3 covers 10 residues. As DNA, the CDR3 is TGTGCCGACTCCTCCGGGGAGCTGTTTTTT. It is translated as CADSSGELFF.

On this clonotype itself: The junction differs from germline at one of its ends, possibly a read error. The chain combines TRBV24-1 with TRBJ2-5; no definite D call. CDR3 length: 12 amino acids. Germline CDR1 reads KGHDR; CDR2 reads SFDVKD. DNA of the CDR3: TGTGCCACCAGTGATTTGGGAGAGGCCCAGTACTTC. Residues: CATSDLGEAQYF.

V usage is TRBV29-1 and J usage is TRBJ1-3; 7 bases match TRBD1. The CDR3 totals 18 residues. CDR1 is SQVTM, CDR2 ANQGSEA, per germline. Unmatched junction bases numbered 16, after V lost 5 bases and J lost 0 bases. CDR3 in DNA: TGCAGCGTTTCACAGGGGACAACGACTTTAGACTCTGGAAACACCATATATTTT. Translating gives CSVSQGTTTLDSGNTIYF.

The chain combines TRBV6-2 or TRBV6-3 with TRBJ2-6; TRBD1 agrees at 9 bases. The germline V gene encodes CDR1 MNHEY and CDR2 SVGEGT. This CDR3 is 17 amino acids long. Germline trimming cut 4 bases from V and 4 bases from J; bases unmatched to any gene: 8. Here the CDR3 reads CASSFRHRGLGANVLTF. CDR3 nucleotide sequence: TGTGCCAGCAGTTTCCGTCACAGGGGGCTCGGGGCCAACGTCCTGACTTTC.

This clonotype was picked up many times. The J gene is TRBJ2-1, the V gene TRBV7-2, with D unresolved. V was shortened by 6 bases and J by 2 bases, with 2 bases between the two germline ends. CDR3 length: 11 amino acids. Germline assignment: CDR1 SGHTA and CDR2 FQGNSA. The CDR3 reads CASSPYNEQFF. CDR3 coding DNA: TGTGCCAGCAGTCCCTACAATGAGCAGTTCTTC. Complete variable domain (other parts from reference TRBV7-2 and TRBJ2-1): GAGVSQSPSNKVTEKGKDVELRCDPISGHTALYWYRQSLGQGLEFLIYFQGNSAPDKSGLPSDRFSAERTGGSVSTLTIQRTQQEDSAVYLCASSPYNEQFFGPGTRLTVL.

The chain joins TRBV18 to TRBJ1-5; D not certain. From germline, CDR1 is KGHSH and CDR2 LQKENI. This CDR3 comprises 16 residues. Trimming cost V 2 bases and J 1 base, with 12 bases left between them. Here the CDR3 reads CASSPGLVLSNQPQHF. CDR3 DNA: TGTGCCAGCTCACCAGGTTTGGTCTTAAGCAATCAGCCCCAGCATTTT.

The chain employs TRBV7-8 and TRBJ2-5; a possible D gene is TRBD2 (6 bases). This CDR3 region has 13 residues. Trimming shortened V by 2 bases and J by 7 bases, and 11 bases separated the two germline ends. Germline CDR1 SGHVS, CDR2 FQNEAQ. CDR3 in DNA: TGTGCCAGCAGCTTAAGGCTGGGGGGGACCCAGTACTTC. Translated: CASSLRLGGTQYF.

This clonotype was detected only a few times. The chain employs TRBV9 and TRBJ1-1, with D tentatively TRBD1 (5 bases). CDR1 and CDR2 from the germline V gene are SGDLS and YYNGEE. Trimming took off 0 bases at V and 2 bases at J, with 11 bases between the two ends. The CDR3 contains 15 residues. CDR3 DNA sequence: TGTGCCAGCAGCGTAGTCGGAGGGACTAACACTGAAGCTTTCTTT. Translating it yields CASSVVGGTNTEAFF. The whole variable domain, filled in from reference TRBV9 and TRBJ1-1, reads DSGVTQTPKHLITATGQRVTLRCSPRSGDLSVYWYQQSLDQGLQFLIQYYNGEERAKGNILERFSAQQFPDLHSELNLSSLELGDSALYFCASSVVGGTNTEAFFGQGTRLTVV.

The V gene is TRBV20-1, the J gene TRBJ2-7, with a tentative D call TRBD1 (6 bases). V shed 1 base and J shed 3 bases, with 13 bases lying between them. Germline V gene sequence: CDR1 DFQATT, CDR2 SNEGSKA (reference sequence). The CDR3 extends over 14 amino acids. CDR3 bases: TGCAGTGCTAGAGTGACAGGTTTGAACTACGAGCAGTACTTC. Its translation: CSARVTGLNYEQYF.